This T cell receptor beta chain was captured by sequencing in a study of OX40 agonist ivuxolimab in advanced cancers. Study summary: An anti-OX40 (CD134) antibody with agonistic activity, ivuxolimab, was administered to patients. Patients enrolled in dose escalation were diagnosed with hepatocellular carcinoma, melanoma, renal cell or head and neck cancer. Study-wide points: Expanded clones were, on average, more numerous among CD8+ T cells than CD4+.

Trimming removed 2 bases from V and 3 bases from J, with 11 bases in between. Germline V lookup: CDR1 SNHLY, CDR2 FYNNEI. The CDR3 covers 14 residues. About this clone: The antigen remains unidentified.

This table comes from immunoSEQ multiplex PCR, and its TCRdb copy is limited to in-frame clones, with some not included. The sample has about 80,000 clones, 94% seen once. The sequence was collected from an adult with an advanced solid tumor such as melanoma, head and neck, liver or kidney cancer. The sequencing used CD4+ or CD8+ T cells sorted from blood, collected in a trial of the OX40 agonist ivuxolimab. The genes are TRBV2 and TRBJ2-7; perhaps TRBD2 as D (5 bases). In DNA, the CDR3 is TGTGCCAGCAGTGAATTGGACTGGGTCTACGAGCAGTACTTC. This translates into CASSELDWVYEQYF.